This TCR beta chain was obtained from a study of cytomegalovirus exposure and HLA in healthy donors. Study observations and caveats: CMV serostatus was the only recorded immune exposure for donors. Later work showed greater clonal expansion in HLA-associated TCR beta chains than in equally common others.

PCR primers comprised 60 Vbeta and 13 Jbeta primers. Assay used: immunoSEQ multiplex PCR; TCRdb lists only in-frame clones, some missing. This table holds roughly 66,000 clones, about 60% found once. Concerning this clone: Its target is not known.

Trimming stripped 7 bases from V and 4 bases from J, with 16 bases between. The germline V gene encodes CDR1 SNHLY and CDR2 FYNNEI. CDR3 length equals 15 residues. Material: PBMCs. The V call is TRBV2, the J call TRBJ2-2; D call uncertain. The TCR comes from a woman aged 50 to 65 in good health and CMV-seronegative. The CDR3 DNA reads TGTGCCAGCACCAAGGCTAGTAGTTTCACCGGGGAGCTGTTTTTT. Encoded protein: CASTKASSFTGELFF. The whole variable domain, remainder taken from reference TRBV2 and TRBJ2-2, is EPEVTQTPSHQVTQMGQEVILRCVPISNHLYFYWYRQILGQKVEFLVSFYNNEISEKSEIFDDQFSVERPDGSNFTLKIRSTKLEDSAMYFCASTKASSFTGELFFGEGSRLTVL.